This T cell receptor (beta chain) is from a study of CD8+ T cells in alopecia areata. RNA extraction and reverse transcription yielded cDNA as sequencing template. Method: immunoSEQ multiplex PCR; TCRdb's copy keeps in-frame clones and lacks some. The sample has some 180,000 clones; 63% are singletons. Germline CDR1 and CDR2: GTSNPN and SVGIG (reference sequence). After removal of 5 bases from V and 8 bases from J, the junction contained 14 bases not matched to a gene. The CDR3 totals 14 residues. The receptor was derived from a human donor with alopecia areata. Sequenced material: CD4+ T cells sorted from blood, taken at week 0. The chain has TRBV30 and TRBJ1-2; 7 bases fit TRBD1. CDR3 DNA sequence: TGTGCCTGGGAAGACCAGGACAGGTCTAAGGGCTACACCTTC. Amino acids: CAWEDQDRSKGYTF.